These 25 T cell receptor beta chains came from one sample sequenced in a study of spatial heterogeneity in lung cancer. TCRdb itself ran the 5' RACE reads through MiXCR, one entry per CDR3 protein. This table holds approximately 81,000 distinct CDR3 sequences, 10% to 15% found once. Time point given: sample taken at primary tumor resection. Whole RNA was taken from tumor, nontumor lung or frozen PBMC; it was then sequenced unsorted. The sample in question was PBMCs, obtained at surgery. Source of these receptors: a male donor with early-stage non-small cell lung cancer.

The rearrangement uses TRBV5-1 and TRBJ1-3, with D maybe TRBD1 (5 bases). Deletions cut 6 bases from V and 3 bases from J, with 13 bases between. The CDR3 is 14 amino acids. The V gene's germline CDR1 is SGHRS and CDR2 YFSETQ. The CDR3 spells CASTSGTGGNTIYF. CDR3 DNA: TGCGCCAGCACCTCCGGGACGGGTGGAAACACCATATATTTT.

A few counts support this clonotype. The CDR3 sequence is CASSQTPWTSDRYNEQFF. In DNA form, the CDR3 reads TGTGCCAGCAGCCAAACCCCGTGGACTAGCGACAGATACAATGAGCAGTTCTTC. The chain uses TRBV3-1 and TRBJ2-1; 9 nucleotides align to TRBD2. The CDR3 loop spans 18 amino acids. The germline gives CDR1 LGHDT, CDR2 YNNKEL (reference sequence). Trimming removed 2 bases from V and 4 bases from J; junction bases left unmatched: 12.

This rearrangement joins TRBV10-1 to TRBJ2-2, with D unresolved. V was clipped by 8 bases and J by 2 bases, with 9 bases between them. The CDR3 extends over 13 amino acids. CDR1 is WNHNN and CDR2 is SYGVQD in the germline V gene (reference sequence). CDR3 bases: TGCGCCAGCGCAGCGCTAAACACCGGGGAGCTGTTTTTT. It codes for CASAALNTGELFF.

Only a few counts were recorded for this clonotype. The chain employs TRBV30 and TRBJ1-1; D unclear. This CDR3 has 10 residues. Trimming removed 8 bases at V and 4 bases at J, with 8 bases between. Germline assignment: CDR1 GTSNPN and CDR2 SVGIG (reference sequence). CDR3 region: CARAFTEAFF. The DNA for the CDR3 is TGTGCCAGGGCATTCACTGAAGCTTTCTTT.

Many counts were recorded for this clonotype. The chain is built from TRBV2 and TRBJ1-2; D may be TRBD1 (5 bases). Germline assignment: CDR1 SNHLY and CDR2 FYNNEI. The CDR3 loop spans 13 amino acids. V lost 2 bases, J lost 6 bases, and 10 bases lay in between. CDR3 sequence (DNA): TGTGCCAGCAGTGAACAGGGTAGCCATGGCTACACCTTC. As protein: CASSEQGSHGYTF.

This clonotype was recorded a few times. The V and J genes are TRBV20-1 and TRBJ2-3; TRBD2 is a possible D gene (7 bases). This CDR3 has 13 residues. Germline CDR1 reads DFQATT; CDR2 reads SNEGSKA (reference sequence). The germline V and J ends were trimmed by 7 bases and 4 bases, with 15 bases remaining between them. The CDR3 DNA reads as TGCAGTGGGAGGGGGGGGCCCGCAGATACGCAGTATTTT. Translated, it gives CSGRGGPADTQYF.

In DNA, the CDR3 is TGTGCCAGCAGCCCCGTGGAATTTTCACAGCCCCAGCATTTT. This sequence encodes CASSPVEFSQPQHF. This rearrangement joins TRBV6-1 to TRBJ1-5; D is ambiguous. The V gene lost 6 bases and the J gene lost 7 bases, with 16 bases spanning the gap. Germline V gene lookup returns CDR1 MNHNS and CDR2 SASEGT. The CDR3 has 14 residues.

The chain joins TRBV25-1 to TRBJ2-3, with 11 bases identical to TRBD2. V lost 2 bases, J lost 0 bases, and 7 bases stayed unmatched. Germline V CDR1 and CDR2: MGHDK, SYGVNS. There are 18 residues in the CDR3. CDR3 in amino acids: CASSEGPTSGTSTDTQYF. The CDR3 coding sequence is TGTGCCAGCAGTGAAGGCCCGACTAGCGGGACGAGCACAGATACGCAGTATTTT.

This clonotype was seen at least ten times. This chain joins TRBV29-1 and TRBJ1-1; D is possibly TRBD1 (5 bases). The germline V gene has CDR1 SQVTM and CDR2 ANQGSEA. The CDR3 extends over 12 amino acids. CDR3 amino acids: CIVVGGDTEAFF. The CDR3 DNA reads as TGCATCGTCGTCGGGGGTGACACTGAAGCTTTCTTT.

This clonotype was seen many times. This chain joins TRBV29-1 and TRBJ1-2, with TRBD1 matching over 8 bases. Germline V gene sequence: CDR1 SQVTM, CDR2 ANQGSEA. The CDR3 spans 14 residues. V lost 0 bases, J lost 8 bases, and 8 bases stayed unmatched. This chain's CDR3 is CSVEEGGRGRGYTF. CDR3 DNA: TGCAGCGTTGAAGAGGGGGGCAGGGGGCGAGGCTACACCTTC.

This clonotype was seen more than once but under ten times. V and J are TRBV6-5 and TRBJ1-5; 9 positions match TRBD1. V was pared by 0 bases and J by 1 base, with 1 base of the junction left unmatched. CDR1 is MNHEY and CDR2 is SVGAGI in the germline V gene. The CDR3 consists of 16 residues. The CDR3 sequence is CASSYSTGGSNQPQHF. Written as DNA, the CDR3 is TGTGCCAGCAGTTACTCCACAGGGGGCAGCAATCAGCCCCAGCATTTT.

The table lists this clonotype with a few counts. One junction end does not reproduce the germline sequence, and a read error may be involved. This chain uses TRBV9 with TRBJ2-7; 7 positions agree with TRBD1. The CDR3 runs to 15 residues. CDR1 and CDR2 from the germline V gene are SGDLS and YYNGEE. The CDR3, as DNA: TGCGCCAGCAGCGTACTCCCGGGACAGTCCTACGAGCAGTACTTC. It codes for CASSVLPGQSYEQYF.

This clonotype came up a few times. V usage is TRBV19 and J usage is TRBJ2-7; 10 bases are shared with TRBD1. Germline V lookup: CDR1 LNHDA, CDR2 SQIVND (reference sequence). J was trimmed by 7 bases and V by 5 bases; bases with no gene match: 5. The CDR3 runs 13 residues. In nucleotides, the CDR3 is TGTGCCAGTAGTCGACAGGGGGCTCGAGAGCAGTACTTC. Translated, it gives CASSRQGAREQYF.

This clonotype was detected a few times. This sequence joins TRBV12-3 or TRBV12-4 and TRBJ2-1; 7 bases match TRBD1. This CDR3 contains 14 residues. With 6 bases clipped from V and 6 bases from J, the junction kept 8 bases outside the gene matches. The CDR3 region is CASREGTVGNEQFF. CDR3 DNA sequence: TGTGCCAGCAGAGAAGGGACAGTGGGCAATGAGCAGTTCTTC.

This clonotype has only a few counts. The chain recombines TRBV20-1 with TRBJ2-7, with TRBD2 matching over 12 bases. Germline values: CDR1 DFQATT, CDR2 SNEGSKA (reference sequence). The junction had 7 bases not matched to a gene; V was cut back by 1 base and J by 3 bases. There are 16 residues in the CDR3. The CDR3 loop reads CSARGLAGGPDYEQYF. The CDR3 nucleotides read TGCAGTGCTAGAGGCCTAGCGGGAGGGCCAGACTACGAGCAGTACTTC.

This clonotype was recorded at least ten times. The chain has TRBV20-1 and TRBJ1-1; the D gene is possibly TRBD1 (6 bases). V lost 6 bases and J 4 bases, leaving 15 bases between the germline ends. This CDR3 is built from 13 residues. The germline CDR1 and CDR2 sequences are DFQATT and SNEGSKA (reference sequence). DNA for the CDR3: TGCAGTGCCCTTTTAAGCAGGGGCACTGAAGCTTTCTTT. Amino acids: CSALLSRGTEAFF.

This clonotype occurred a few times. The V gene is TRBV29-1, the J gene TRBJ1-1, with unresolved D. The germline V and J ends were trimmed by 4 bases and 1 base, with 4 bases remaining between them. This CDR3 has 11 residues. Germline CDR1 reads SQVTM; CDR2 reads ANQGSEA. The CDR3 DNA reads as TGCAGCGTTGGACAGAACACTGAAGCTTTCTTT. This encodes CSVGQNTEAFF.

This rearrangement joins TRBV20-1 to TRBJ1-5; D unclear. Germline V gene data show CDR1 as DFQATT and CDR2 as SNEGSKA (reference sequence). The CDR3 runs 14 residues. V lost 1 base and J 4 bases, leaving 11 bases between the germline ends. The DNA of the CDR3 is TGCAGTGCTAGAGGGGGTGGTGGGAATCAGCCCCAGCATTTT. As protein: CSARGGGGNQPQHF.

This chain joins TRBV7-9 and TRBJ2-7, with 11 bases identical to TRBD1. V dropped 2 bases and J dropped 6; count of bases not matched to a gene: 3. Germline CDR1 SEHNR, CDR2 FQNEAQ (reference sequence). The CDR3 consists of 14 residues. Here the CDR3 reads CASSLPGQGGEQYF. DNA of the CDR3: TGTGCCAGCAGCTTACCGGGACAGGGGGGCGAGCAGTACTTC.

This clonotype has only a few counts. The chain links TRBV5-1 to TRBJ1-1, with D maybe TRBD1 (5 bases). V gave up 5 bases and J gave up 1 base, with 12 bases separating them. This CDR3 comprises 14 residues. Germline V gene lookup returns CDR1 SGHRS and CDR2 YFSETQ. CDR3 sequence (DNA): TGCGCCAGCAGTCAACCTACAGGGAACACTGAAGCTTTCTTT. Amino acids: CASSQPTGNTEAFF.

The J gene is TRBJ2-1, the V gene TRBV20-1; 7 bases match TRBD2. The V segment lost 0 bases and the J segment 3 bases; nucleotides outside the gene matches: 8. CDR3 length: 16 residues. Germline CDR1 reads DFQATT; CDR2 reads SNEGSKA (reference sequence). CDR3 DNA: TGCAGTGCTAGAGATCTGACTAGCCCCCTCTACAATGAGCAGTTCTTC. Protein: CSARDLTSPLYNEQFF.

This clonotype was counted a few times. J is TRBJ1-1 and V is TRBV20-1; the D is unclear. The germline V gene encodes CDR1 DFQATT and CDR2 SNEGSKA (reference sequence). The V gene lost 0 bases and the J gene lost 3 bases, with 14 bases spanning the gap. This CDR3 contains 15 residues. The CDR3 loop reads CSARDNGVKDTEAFF. CDR3 in DNA: TGCAGTGCTAGAGATAACGGGGTAAAGGACACTGAAGCTTTCTTT.

The rearrangement links TRBV3-1 to TRBJ2-5; possible D gene TRBD2, 6 bases. Germline loops: CDR1 LGHDT, CDR2 YNNKEL (reference sequence). The CDR3 spans 17 residues. V lost 1 base to trimming and J lost 2 bases, with 17 bases between them. The CDR3 here is CASSQVPRDWGQETQYF. The DNA for the CDR3 is TGTGCCAGCAGCCAAGTACCCCGGGACTGGGGGCAAGAGACCCAGTACTTC.

This rearrangement joins TRBV5-6 to TRBJ2-1; possible D gene TRBD1, 5 bases. V lost 2 bases and J 0 bases, leaving 9 bases between the germline ends. The CDR3 length is 15 residues. CDR1 SGHDT and CDR2 YYEEEE come from the germline V gene. The CDR3 sequence: CASSLQVSSYNEQFF. DNA of the CDR3: TGTGCCAGCAGCTTACAGGTCAGCTCCTACAATGAGCAGTTCTTC.

This clonotype was seen repeatedly, ten times or more. V gene TRBV9 combines with J gene TRBJ2-1, with D possibly TRBD2 on 5 matching bases. V was pared by 4 bases and J by 7 bases, with 15 bases between. CDR3 length: 14 amino acids. CDR1 SGDLS and CDR2 YYNGEE come from the germline V gene. CDR3 in amino acids: CASSPPSGENEQFF. CDR3 coding DNA: TGTGCCAGCAGCCCCCCCAGCGGTGAAAATGAGCAGTTCTTC. Based on the CDR3 plus reference TRBV9 and TRBJ2-1, the full variable domain is DSGVTQTPKHLITATGQRVTLRCSPRSGDLSVYWYQQSLDQGLQFLIQYYNGEERAKGNILERFSAQQFPDLHSELNLSSLELGDSALYFCASSPPSGENEQFFGPGTRLTVL.